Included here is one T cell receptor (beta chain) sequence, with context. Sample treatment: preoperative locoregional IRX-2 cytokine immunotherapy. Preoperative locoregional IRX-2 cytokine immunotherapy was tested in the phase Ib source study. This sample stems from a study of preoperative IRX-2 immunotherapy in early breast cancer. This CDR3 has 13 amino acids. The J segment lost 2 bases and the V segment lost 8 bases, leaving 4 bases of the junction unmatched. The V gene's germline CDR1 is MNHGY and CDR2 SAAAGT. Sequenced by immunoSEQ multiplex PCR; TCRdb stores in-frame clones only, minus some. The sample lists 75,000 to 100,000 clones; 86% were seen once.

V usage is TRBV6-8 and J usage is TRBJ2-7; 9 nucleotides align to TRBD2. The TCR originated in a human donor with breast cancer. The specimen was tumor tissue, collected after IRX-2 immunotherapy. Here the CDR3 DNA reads TGTGCCAGCTCACTAGCGGGTACCTACGAGCAGTACTTC. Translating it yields CASSLAGTYEQYF.